This T cell receptor beta chain derives from a study of human T cells and chemical hapten exposure. Study-level information: Upper back patch tests used 0.01% DPC, scored after 6 days.

Study-level results: With DPC sensitization, TCRs exceeding 1 in 1000 frequency showed no change.

One entry per CDR3 protein, called by TCRdb with MiXCR from the RACE reads. Found here are about 110,000 distinct CDR3 sequences, around 10% of them singletons; the top ten hold over 1.5%. Of note for this clonotype: What it binds is unknown.

Time point here: pre-sensitization, week 0. Treatment in this sample: therapeutic diphenylcyclopropenone sensitization with weekly scalp DPC. The V gene's germline CDR1 is LGHNA and CDR2 YSLEER. CDR3 size: 17 residues. Trimming shortened V by 0 bases and J by 3 bases, and 17 bases separated the two germline ends. The V and J genes are TRBV4-3 and TRBJ1-1, with D perhaps matching TRBD1 (5 bases). The sample here was whole blood, taken in connection with sensitization to the hapten diphenylcyclopropenone (DPC). The clonotype was recovered from a woman aged 50 to 60 with alopecia areata. Some clones in this sample may be carry-over from other donors' samples. The CDR3 DNA reads as TGCGCCAGCAGCCAAGAAGGGGCTGGAGCTCGGCACACTGAAGCTTTCTTT. Translating it yields CASSQEGAGARHTEAFF.